Listed here is a single T cell receptor beta chain. The antigen is unknown. Only in-frame clones appear in the TCRdb table, and some are missing; sequencing was by immunoSEQ multiplex PCR. The sample comprises about 120,000 clones, roughly four fifths of which are singletons, and 5.8% rests with the top ten. The sample is drawn from a study of radiation and T cells in renal cell carcinoma. At the level of the study: Nephrectomy followed 15 Gy stereotactic body radiation by 4 weeks.

Study-level results: In blood, top tumor clones expanded by 2 weeks, shrinking by 4.

The sample's time point: blood 2 weeks post-SBRT. As for treatment: 15 Gy SBRT to primary tumor, nephrectomy 4 weeks later. The patient's renal cell carcinoma had clear cell pathology. This sample comprised blood, obtained from a patient whose treatment included radiotherapy and nephrectomy. The receptor's source is a man aged 45-60 years with renal cell carcinoma.

CDR3 residues: CASSWAGGGTHSGANVLTF. In nucleotides, the CDR3 is TGCGCCAGCAGCTGGGCGGGTGGGGGGACCCACTCTGGGGCCAACGTCCTGACTTTC. The V call is TRBV5-1, the J call TRBJ2-6, with D perhaps matching TRBD2 (6 bases). The V end was cut by 3 bases, the J end by 0 bases, with 19 bases between. This CDR3 is built from 19 residues. CDR1 and CDR2 from the germline V gene are SGHRS and YFSETQ.